Following are 19 T cell receptor beta chains from one sample sequenced in a study of cytomegalovirus exposure and HLA in healthy donors. The PCR ran on 60 Vbeta and 13 Jbeta primers. The repertoire was sequenced with immunoSEQ multiplex PCR; TCRdb's copy has only in-frame clones and lacks some. This sample has 150,000 to 200,000 clones, with 83% found just once. Material for sequencing was PBMCs. The receptor set was obtained from a man aged 50 or older in good health and CMV-seropositive.

This clone was observed once. The chain has TRBV7-3 and TRBJ2-3, with 9 bases that match TRBD2. The germline V gene encodes CDR1 SGHTA and CDR2 FQGTGA. The trim removed 5 bases at V and 3 bases at J, leaving 9 bases unmatched. This CDR3 has 16 residues. The CDR3 region is CASSDGAGGPTDTQYF. The CDR3 DNA sequence: TGTGCCAGCAGCGACGGGGCGGGGGGGCCAACAGATACGCAGTATTTT. Filled out from reference TRBV7-3 and TRBJ2-3, the complete variable domain reads GAGVSQTPSNKVTEKGKYVELRCDPISGHTALYWYRQSLGQGPEFLIYFQGTGAADDSGLPNDRFFAVRPEGSVSTLKIQRTERGDSAVYLCASSDGAGGPTDTQYFGPGTRLTVL.

The chain links TRBV5-1 to TRBJ2-1, with D possibly being TRBD1 (6 bases). V was pared by 1 base and J by 4 bases, with 18 bases between. CDR1 and CDR2 from the germline V gene are SGHRS and YFSETQ. This CDR3 comprises 17 residues. For the CDR3, the DNA is TGCGCCAGCAGCTTGACAGGGAATACTCCAATTTACAATGAGCAGTTCTTC. It specifies CASSLTGNTPIYNEQFF.

The chain is built from TRBV4-3 and TRBJ2-2, with 8 bases that match TRBD1. The length of the CDR3 is 16 residues. The J segment lost 5 bases and the V segment lost 2 bases, leaving 7 bases of the junction unmatched. CDR1 is LGHNA, CDR2 YSLEER, per germline. The CDR3 protein is CASSQSQGASTGELFF. CDR3 nucleotides: TGCGCCAGCAGCCAATCTCAGGGGGCGAGTACCGGGGAGCTGTTTTTT.

This chain joins TRBV27 and TRBJ1-4; no clear D gene. Germline CDR1 is MNHEY and CDR2 is SMNVEV (reference sequence). Trimming stripped 0 bases from V and 5 bases from J, with 10 bases between. The CDR3 runs 15 residues. CDR3 residues: CASSLSYSWNEKLFF. CDR3 in DNA: TGTGCCAGCAGTTTATCCTACAGTTGGAATGAAAAACTGTTTTTT. The full variable domain, in which reference TRBV27 and TRBJ1-4 provide the parts outside the CDR3, is EAQVTQNPRYLITVTGKKLTVTCSQNMNHEYMSWYRQDPGLGLRQIYYSMNVEVTDKGDVPEGYKVSRKEKRNFPLILESPSPNQTSLYFCASSLSYSWNEKLFFGSGTQLSVL.

The rearrangement joins TRBV2 to TRBJ2-5, with a possible D match to TRBD2 (6 bases). Trimming took off 3 bases at V and 1 base at J, with 6 bases between the two ends. The CDR3 extends over 13 amino acids. Germline CDR1 SNHLY, CDR2 FYNNEI. The CDR3 DNA is TGTGCCAGCAGTGAGGAGGGCCAAGAGACCCAGTACTTC. Its protein is CASSEEGQETQYF.

The chain is built from TRBV15 and TRBJ2-5; 10 positions agree with TRBD1. The CDR3 covers 16 residues. Germline V gene sequence: CDR1 LNHNV, CDR2 YYDKDF (reference sequence). V lost 3 bases to trimming and J lost 8 bases; unmatched junction nucleotides: 12. The CDR3 loop is CATSSQLGQGGVTQYF. The CDR3, as DNA: TGTGCCACCAGCAGTCAACTTGGACAGGGGGGGGTTACCCAGTACTTC.

V usage is TRBV7-9 and J usage is TRBJ1-2, with 8 bases identical to TRBD1. The CDR3 has 18 amino acids. Germline V gene lookup returns CDR1 SEHNR and CDR2 FQNEAQ (reference sequence). The V gene end was trimmed by 4 bases and the J gene end by 4 bases; junction bases not matched to a gene: 17. The CDR3 here is CASSSLSGGLYLGYGYTF. As DNA, the CDR3 is TGTGCCAGCAGCTCCCTTTCAGGGGGCTTGTATCTTGGCTATGGCTACACCTTC.

The V and J genes are TRBV9 and TRBJ2-2, with 14 bases lining up with TRBD2. The CDR3 covers 16 residues. In germline, CDR1 is SGDLS, CDR2 YYNGEE. Trimming at V came to 4 bases and at J to 4 bases, leaving 3 bases not matched to a gene. CDR3 residues: CASSFGTSGGTGELFF. Here the CDR3 DNA reads TGTGCCAGCAGCTTCGGGACTAGCGGGGGCACCGGGGAGCTGTTTTTT.

The chain has TRBV28 and TRBJ2-7; tentatively, D is TRBD2 (5 bases). The CDR3 sequence is 12 residues long. In germline, CDR1 is MDHEN, CDR2 SYDVKM. V was cut by 1 base and J by 5 bases, with 6 bases left in between. The CDR3 reads CASSLSGNEQYF. The CDR3, as DNA: TGTGCCAGCAGTTTATCGGGGAACGAGCAGTACTTC.

The chain carries TRBV28 and TRBJ2-3; TRBD2 might be the D (5 bases). The CDR3 runs to 15 residues. Germline assignment: CDR1 MDHEN and CDR2 SYDVKM. Trimming left V 3 bases short and J 0 bases short, with 10 bases between. The CDR3 spells CASSLFPSSTDTQYF. CDR3 nucleotide sequence: TGTGCCAGCAGTTTGTTCCCTAGCAGCACAGATACGCAGTATTTT.

This clone has only a few counts. This chain links TRBV14 with TRBJ2-5; D is uncertain. Germline CDR1 is SGHDN and CDR2 is FVKESK. Between the trimmed V and J ends, which lost 0 bases and 7 bases, there was a span of 15 bases. There are 15 residues in the CDR3. CDR3 in amino acids: CASSQDTAIWRTQYF. DNA for the CDR3: TGTGCCAGCAGCCAAGACACGGCAATATGGAGGACCCAGTACTTC.

The J gene is TRBJ1-5, the V gene TRBV27; weak D call: TRBD1 (5 bases). Trimming stripped 0 bases from V and 9 bases from J, with 12 bases between. Germline V CDR1 and CDR2: MNHEY, SMNVEV (reference sequence). The length of the CDR3 is 14 residues. CDR3 nucleotide sequence: TGTGCCAGCAGTTTATCGACAGCCCTATGGCCCCAGCATTTT. Its protein is CASSLSTALWPQHF.

The chain links TRBV15 to TRBJ2-7, with 8 bases identical to TRBD1. Germline V gene lookup returns CDR1 LNHNV and CDR2 YYDKDF (reference sequence). This CDR3 contains 15 residues. V lost 0 bases to trimming and J lost 3 bases; unmatched junction nucleotides: 4. The CDR3 is CATSRDPGQGYEQYF. As DNA, the CDR3 is TGTGCCACCAGCAGAGATCCTGGACAGGGCTACGAGCAGTACTTC.

The rearrangement links TRBV2 to TRBJ2-5; D not certain. Germline-derived CDR1 and CDR2 are SNHLY and FYNNEI. This CDR3 region has 11 residues. Deletions cut 7 bases from V and 4 bases from J, with 7 bases between. CDR3 sequence: CASTRSETQYF. The CDR3 DNA reads as TGTGCCAGCACTAGGTCAGAGACCCAGTACTTC.

This rearrangement joins TRBV5-1 to TRBJ2-5; 8 bases match TRBD2. This CDR3 comprises 14 residues. Germline CDR1 reads SGHRS; CDR2 reads YFSETQ. V shed 7 bases and J 2 bases; nucleotides not matched to a gene: 7. CDR3 amino acids: CASLSGSGQETQYF. Here the CDR3 DNA reads TGCGCCAGCTTAAGCGGGAGCGGGCAAGAGACCCAGTACTTC.

The chain couples TRBV30 to TRBJ2-3, with 9 bases aligning to TRBD2. The trim removed 0 bases at V and 5 bases at J, leaving 6 bases unmatched. Per the germline V gene, CDR1 is GTSNPN and CDR2 is SVGIG (reference sequence). The CDR3 totals 15 residues. DNA of the CDR3: TGTGCCTGGAGTGTGGCGGGAGGGCCAAAAGATACGCAGTATTTT. Translation: CAWSVAGGPKDTQYF.

This chain joins TRBV10-3 and TRBJ1-5; possible D gene TRBD1, 5 bases. Trimming left V 3 bases short and J 0 bases short, with 15 bases between. The CDR3 has 17 amino acids. The germline gives CDR1 ENHRY, CDR2 SYGVKD. The CDR3 is CAISDSTRGISNQPQHF. The CDR3 DNA sequence: TGTGCCATCAGTGACTCAACCCGGGGGATTAGCAATCAGCCCCAGCATTTT.

As regards this clone: Compared with germline, one end of the junction differs, possibly owing to a read error. V gene TRBV7-9 combines with J gene TRBJ2-2; 8 bases fit TRBD2. This CDR3 comprises 17 residues. Germline values: CDR1 SEHNR, CDR2 FQNEAQ (reference sequence). CDR3 in amino acids: CSSSPEETSEYTGELFF. The CDR3 DNA is TGTTCCAGCAGCCCCGAAGAGACTAGCGAGTACACCGGGGAGCTGTTTTTT.

This rearrangement joins TRBV18 to TRBJ1-2; D is perhaps TRBD1 (6 bases). The V and J ends lost 2 bases and 3 bases respectively, with 7 bases between them. CDR3 size: 13 residues. CDR1 is KGHSH, CDR2 LQKENI, per germline. The CDR3 nucleotides are TGTGCCAGCTCACCAGCAGGGGACTATGGCTACACCTTC. Its translation is CASSPAGDYGYTF.